The 5 T cell receptor beta chains presented below share a single source sample, sequenced in a study of cytotoxic CD8 clonotypes in ibrutinib-treated CLL. The protocol was immunoSEQ multiplex PCR, while the TCRdb copy is restricted to in-frame clones and leaves out a portion. The repertoire holds about 15,000 clones, with 55% to 70% as singletons. Specimen: PBMCs, collected before ibrutinib treatment. These receptor sequences come from a human donor with chronic lymphocytic leukemia.

The V call is TRBV5-1, the J call TRBJ2-7; D ambiguous. The CDR3 consists of 14 residues. V lost 0 bases, J lost 4 bases, and 11 bases lay in between. The germline V gene encodes CDR1 SGHRS and CDR2 YFSETQ. CDR3 protein: CASSLGRAVYEQYV. CDR3 sequence (DNA): TGCGCCAGCAGCTTGGGAAGAGCTGTTTACGAGCAGTACGTC.

The chain carries TRBV11-1 and TRBJ2-5, with D perhaps TRBD2 (6 bases). The CDR3 covers 16 residues. Germline V gene data show CDR1 as SGHAT and CDR2 as FQDESV (reference sequence). Deletions cut 5 bases from V and 2 bases from J, with 18 bases between. The CDR3 loop is CASSTSRGLKQETQYF. Written as DNA, the CDR3 is TGTGCCAGCAGCACTAGCCGGGGCCTGAAACAAGAGACCCAGTACTTC.

This clone appeared a few times. The V gene is TRBV5-4, the J gene TRBJ1-2, with unresolved D. Germline V gene data show CDR1 as SGHNT and CDR2 as YYREEE (reference sequence). CDR3 length: 13 residues. V lost 0 bases to trimming and J lost 2 bases, with 5 bases between them. CDR3 sequence: CASSLGPNYGYTF. CDR3 DNA sequence: TGTGCCAGCAGCTTGGGCCCAAACTATGGCTACACCTTC.

Details on this clone: A junction boundary mismatches the germline segment, possibly from a read error. V is TRBV6-1 and J is TRBJ1-2, with 7 bases that match TRBD1. This CDR3 comprises 12 residues. Per germline, CDR1 MNHNS and CDR2 SASEGT. CDR3 protein: CASSEQGGRTPF. For the CDR3, the DNA is TGTGCCAGCAGTGAACAGGGGGGCCGTACGCCCTTC.

This chain uses TRBV7-2 with TRBJ2-1; the D gene is possibly TRBD2 (6 bases). Germline CDR1 is SGHTA and CDR2 is FQGNSA. Deletions cut 0 bases from V and 5 bases from J, with 17 bases between. The CDR3 loop spans 17 amino acids. The CDR3 nucleotides read TGTGCCAGCAGCTTAGCGCGGGTAGCGGTCCTACACAATGAGCAGTTCTTC. Translating it yields CASSLARVAVLHNEQFF.